This T cell receptor beta chain was captured by sequencing in a study of CD8 T cells in ankylosing spondylitis. Quantitative 5'-RACE with molecular barcodes produced the TCR beta libraries. TCRdb reanalysed the 5' RACE reads using MiXCR and keeps one entry per CDR3 protein. The table shows about 42,000 distinct CDR3 sequences, with 4% occurring only once. This clonotype occurred many times. The sequenced sample consisted of blood, either unsorted or a sorted T cell fraction (not recorded which). This TCR was recovered from a female donor with ankylosing spondylitis or in good health (not recorded which).

The CDR3 protein is CASSPTLGVYTF. CDR3 nucleotide sequence: TGTGCCAGCAGCCCAACCCTAGGTGTCTACACCTTC. The chain links TRBV9 to TRBJ1-2; D gene unclear. V lost 4 bases, J lost 10 bases, and 14 bases lay in between. The CDR3 extends over 12 amino acids. The germline CDR1 and CDR2 sequences are SGDLS and YYNGEE. The complete variable domain, with remaining parts taken from reference TRBV9 and TRBJ1-2, reads DSGVTQTPKHLITATGQRVTLRCSPRSGDLSVYWYQQSLDQGLQFLIQYYNGEERAKGNILERFSAQQFPDLHSELNLSSLELGDSALYFCASSPTLGVYTFGSGTRLTVV.